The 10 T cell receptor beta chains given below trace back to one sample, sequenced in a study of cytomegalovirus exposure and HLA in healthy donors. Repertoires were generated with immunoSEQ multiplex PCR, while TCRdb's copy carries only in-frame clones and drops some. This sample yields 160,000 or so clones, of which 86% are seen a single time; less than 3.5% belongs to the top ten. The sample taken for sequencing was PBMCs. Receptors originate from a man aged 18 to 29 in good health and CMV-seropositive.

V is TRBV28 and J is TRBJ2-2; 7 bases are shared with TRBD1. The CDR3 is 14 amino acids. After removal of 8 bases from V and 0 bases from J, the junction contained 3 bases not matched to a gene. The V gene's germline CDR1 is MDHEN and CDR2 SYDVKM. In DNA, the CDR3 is TGTGCCAGCGTTCAGGGGGCGAACACCGGGGAGCTGTTTTTT. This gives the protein CASVQGANTGELFF.

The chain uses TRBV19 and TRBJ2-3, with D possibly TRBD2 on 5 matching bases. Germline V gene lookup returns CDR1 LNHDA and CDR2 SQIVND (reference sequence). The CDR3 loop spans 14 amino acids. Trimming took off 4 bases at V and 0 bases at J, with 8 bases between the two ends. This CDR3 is CASSTTTSTDTQYF. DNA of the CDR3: TGTGCCAGTAGTACGACTACTAGCACAGATACGCAGTATTTT.

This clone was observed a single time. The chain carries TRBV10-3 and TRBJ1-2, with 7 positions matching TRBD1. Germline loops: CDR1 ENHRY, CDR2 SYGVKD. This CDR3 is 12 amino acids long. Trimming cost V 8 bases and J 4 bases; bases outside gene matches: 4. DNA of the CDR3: TGTGCCATCCGGACAGGAACCTATGGCTACACCTTC. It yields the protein CAIRTGTYGYTF.

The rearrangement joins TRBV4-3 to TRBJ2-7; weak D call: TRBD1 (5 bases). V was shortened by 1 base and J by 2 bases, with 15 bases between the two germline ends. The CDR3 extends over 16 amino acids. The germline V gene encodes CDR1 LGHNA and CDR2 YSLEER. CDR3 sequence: CASSQGVGAGPYEQYF. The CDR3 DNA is TGCGCCAGCAGCCAAGGGGTAGGGGCAGGGCCCTACGAGCAGTACTTC.

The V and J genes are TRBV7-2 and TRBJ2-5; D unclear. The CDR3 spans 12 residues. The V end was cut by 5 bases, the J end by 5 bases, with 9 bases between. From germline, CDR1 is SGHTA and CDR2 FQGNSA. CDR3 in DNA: TGTGCCAGCAGCCCGGAGTTGGAGACCCAGTACTTC. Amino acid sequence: CASSPELETQYF.

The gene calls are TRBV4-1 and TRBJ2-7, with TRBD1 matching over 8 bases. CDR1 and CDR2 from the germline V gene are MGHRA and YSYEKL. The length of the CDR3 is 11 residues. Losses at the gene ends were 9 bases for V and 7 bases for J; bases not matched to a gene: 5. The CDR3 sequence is CASGQGGEQYF. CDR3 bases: TGCGCCAGTGGACAGGGCGGAGAGCAGTACTTC.

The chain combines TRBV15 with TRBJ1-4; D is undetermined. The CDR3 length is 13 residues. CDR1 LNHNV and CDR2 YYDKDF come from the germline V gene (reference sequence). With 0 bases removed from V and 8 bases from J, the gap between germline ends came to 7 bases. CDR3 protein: CATSREAVEKLFF. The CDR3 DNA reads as TGTGCCACCAGCAGAGAGGCGGTAGAAAAACTGTTTTTT.

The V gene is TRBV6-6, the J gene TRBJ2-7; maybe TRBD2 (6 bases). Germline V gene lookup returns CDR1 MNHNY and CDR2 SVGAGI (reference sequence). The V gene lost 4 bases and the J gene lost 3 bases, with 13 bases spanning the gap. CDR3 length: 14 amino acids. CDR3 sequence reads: CASSWGDRGYEQYF. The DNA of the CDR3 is TGTGCCAGCAGTTGGGGGGACCGCGGCTACGAGCAGTACTTC.

The CDR3 DNA reads TGTGCCAGCAGCGCCTCCGGACTAGCGGGAAGTGAGACCCAGTACTTC. Its protein product is CASSASGLAGSETQYF. The rearrangement links TRBV2 to TRBJ2-5, with 12 bases fitting TRBD2. Germline V lookup: CDR1 SNHLY, CDR2 FYNNEI. The CDR3 totals 16 residues. Losses at the gene ends were 6 bases for V and 5 bases for J; bases not matched to a gene: 10.

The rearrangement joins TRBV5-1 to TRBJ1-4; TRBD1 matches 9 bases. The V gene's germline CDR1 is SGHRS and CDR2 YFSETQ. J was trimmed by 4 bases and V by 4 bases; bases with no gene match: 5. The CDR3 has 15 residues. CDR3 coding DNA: TGCGCCAGCAGCCCACAGGGGGCCTATAATGAAAAACTGTTTTTT. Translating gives CASSPQGAYNEKLFF. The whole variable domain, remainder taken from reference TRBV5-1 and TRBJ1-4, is KAGVTQTPRYLIKTRGQQVTLSCSPISGHRSVSWYQQTPGQGLQFLFEYFSETQRNKGNFPGRFSGRQFSNSRSEMNVSTLELGDSALYLCASSPQGAYNEKLFFGSGTQLSVL.